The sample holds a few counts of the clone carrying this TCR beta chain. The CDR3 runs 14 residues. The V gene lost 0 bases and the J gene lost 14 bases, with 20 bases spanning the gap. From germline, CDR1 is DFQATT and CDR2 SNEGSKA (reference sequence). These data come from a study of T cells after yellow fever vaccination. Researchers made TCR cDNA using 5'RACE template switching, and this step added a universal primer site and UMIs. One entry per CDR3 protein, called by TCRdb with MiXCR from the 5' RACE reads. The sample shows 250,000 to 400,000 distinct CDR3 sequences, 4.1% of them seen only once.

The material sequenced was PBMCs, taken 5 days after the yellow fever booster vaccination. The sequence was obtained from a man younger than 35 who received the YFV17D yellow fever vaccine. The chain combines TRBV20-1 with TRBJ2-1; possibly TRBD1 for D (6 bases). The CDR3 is CSARDPRAGVVEFF. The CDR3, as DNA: TGCAGTGCTAGAGACCCCCGGGCAGGGGTGGTTGAGTTCTTC.